These 13 T cell receptor beta chains originate from one sample sequenced in a study of cytomegalovirus exposure and HLA in healthy donors (dated by TCRdb to the late 2010s). The receptor library was made with the immunoSEQ multiplex PCR assay. For the multiplex PCR, a mixture combining 60 forward primers for TCR Vbeta segments and 13 reverse primers for TCR Jbeta segments was used. Not all clones reach the TCRdb copy of this immuneACCESS table, which keeps in-frame sequences only. Checked studies attribute under half of the gap to unresolved V genes and leave the rest unexplained. This sample is represented by tens of thousands of clones; around 80% of them were singletons. The ten largest clones take up roughly 0.6% of the sample. Sequenced sample: PBMCs. All receptors come from a young man in good health and CMV-seronegative.

CDR3 in DNA: TGTGCCAGCAGAGAAACAGGGGGCAATCAGCCCCAGCATTTT. As protein: CASRETGGNQPQHF. The chain employs TRBV6-5 and TRBJ1-5; 7 nucleotides align to TRBD1. This CDR3 has 14 amino acids. Unmatched junction bases numbered 4, after V lost 6 bases and J lost 2 bases. Per the germline V gene, CDR1 is MNHEY and CDR2 is SVGAGI.

The rearrangement uses TRBV4-3 and TRBJ2-2; 8 bases are a match to TRBD1. After removal of 6 bases from V and 8 bases from J, the junction contained 8 bases not matched to a gene. Germline V CDR1 and CDR2: LGHNA, YSLEER. This CDR3 contains 14 residues. CDR3 in amino acids: CASSKTRGPGELFF. Here the CDR3 DNA reads TGCGCCAGCAGTAAAACCAGGGGGCCGGGGGAGCTGTTTTTT.

The chain employs TRBV4-1 and TRBJ1-2, with 8 bases lining up with TRBD1. V lost 0 bases and J lost 4; bases outside the gene matches: 7. The germline gives CDR1 MGHRA, CDR2 YSYEKL. This CDR3 has 16 amino acids. CDR3 sequence reads: CASSQDFSDRAYGYTF. In DNA form, the CDR3 reads TGCGCCAGCAGCCAAGATTTTTCGGACAGGGCCTATGGCTACACCTTC.

The chain employs TRBV20-1 and TRBJ1-2; 9 positions agree with TRBD1. The CDR3 runs 11 residues. CDR1 DFQATT and CDR2 SNEGSKA come from the germline V gene (reference sequence). The V segment lost 5 bases and the J segment 7 bases; nucleotides outside the gene matches: 2. The CDR3 spells CSASTGGGYTF. CDR3 nucleotide sequence: TGCAGTGCTTCGACAGGGGGTGGCTACACCTTC.

About this clone: The junction shows a germline mismatch at one end, possibly a read error. The V gene is TRBV7-9, the J gene TRBJ1-1, with 7 bases that match TRBD1. CDR3 length equals 15 residues. Germline loops: CDR1 SEHNR, CDR2 FQNEAQ (reference sequence). The CDR3, as DNA: TGTTCCAGCAGCTTAGGGACAGACGGCTACACTGAAGCTTTCTTT. Its translation: CSSSLGTDGYTEAFF.

The chain joins TRBV19 to TRBJ1-5; D unresolved. V was trimmed by 9 bases and J by 0 bases, leaving 15 bases between them. This CDR3 is built from 15 residues. Germline CDR1 and CDR2: LNHDA and SQIVND (reference sequence). CDR3 protein: CASSLHSPSNQPQHF. In nucleotides, the CDR3 is TGTGCCAGCTCGCTTCACAGTCCTAGCAATCAGCCCCAGCATTTT.

The chain carries TRBV9 and TRBJ2-3; 8 positions agree with TRBD2. The CDR3 is made up of 16 amino acids. Germline-derived CDR1 and CDR2 are SGDLS and YYNGEE. Unmatched junction bases numbered 7, after V lost 0 bases and J lost 4 bases. The CDR3 region is CASSVAGLAEADTQYF. In DNA, the CDR3 is TGTGCCAGCAGCGTAGCCGGACTAGCTGAGGCAGATACGCAGTATTTT.

This clone came up once. The rearrangement joins TRBV5-6 to TRBJ2-5; the match to TRBD2 covers 7 bases. V lost 3 bases, J lost 4 bases, and 6 bases stayed unmatched. The CDR3 contains 14 residues. CDR1 SGHDT and CDR2 YYEEEE come from the germline V gene. This chain's CDR3 is CASSWGGIGETQYF. CDR3 DNA: TGTGCCAGCAGCTGGGGGGGAATCGGAGAGACCCAGTACTTC.

This chain joins TRBV9 and TRBJ1-2; perhaps TRBD1 as D (5 bases). CDR3 length equals 12 residues. V lost 2 bases, J lost 8 bases, and 10 bases lay in between. Germline V gene data show CDR1 as SGDLS and CDR2 as YYNGEE. The CDR3 is CASSVRGDGYTF. CDR3 nucleotides: TGTGCCAGCAGCGTCCGGGGGGACGGCTACACCTTC.

The chain combines TRBV28 with TRBJ2-1; 7 positions match TRBD2. The V gene's germline CDR1 is MDHEN and CDR2 SYDVKM. The CDR3 sequence is 13 residues long. Trimming cost V 5 bases and J 5 bases; bases outside gene matches: 3. CDR3 DNA sequence: TGTGCCAGCAGTAGTGCGGGAGACAATGAGCAGTTCTTC. It specifies CASSSAGDNEQFF.

The CDR3 loop reads CASTGTGFYANYGYTF. The CDR3 DNA reads as TGCGCCAGCACGGGGACAGGGTTTTATGCTAACTATGGCTACACCTTC. The chain is built from TRBV10-2 and TRBJ1-2, with 9 nucleotides matching TRBD1. CDR3 size: 16 residues. Germline V gene sequence: CDR1 WSHSY, CDR2 SAAADI. Trimming removed 7 bases from V and 0 bases from J; junction bases left unmatched: 9.

The rearrangement links TRBV19 to TRBJ2-2; D unresolved. Trimming cost V 6 bases and J 0 bases, with 5 bases left between them. The CDR3 has 13 amino acids. Germline CDR1 reads LNHDA; CDR2 reads SQIVND (reference sequence). The CDR3 bases are TGTGCCAGTAGGACTTCGAACACCGGGGAGCTGTTTTTT. Translation: CASRTSNTGELFF.

This clone was found a few times. A read error may account for a junction end that differs from germline. V usage is TRBV6-1 and J usage is TRBJ1-1; D not resolved. Germline loops: CDR1 MNHNS, CDR2 SASEGT. This CDR3 is built from 11 residues. DNA for the CDR3: TGTGCCAGCAGGATTAACAGTGAAGCTTTCTTT. Translation gives CASRINSEAFF.